Below are 30 T cell receptor beta chains sequenced from a single sample in a study of blood T cell repertoires in COVID-19. Data came from immunoSEQ multiplex PCR; TCRdb stores just in-frame clones and leaves some out. This sample has 440,000 or so clones, with 89% found just once. Input material: peripheral blood. The receptors originated from a woman aged 40 to 50 with COVID-19, enrolled during active disease.

This chain connects TRBV6-5 to TRBJ2-7; a weak D match, TRBD1 (6 bases). The germline V gene has CDR1 MNHEY and CDR2 SVGAGI. This CDR3 is 13 amino acids long. With 8 bases removed from V and 4 bases from J, the gap between germline ends came to 15 bases. CDR3 loop: CASASGVGYEQYF. CDR3 in DNA: TGTGCCAGCGCCTCAGGGGTTGGTTACGAGCAGTACTTC.

This clone was detected a few times. The sample holds other DNA sequences that translate to the same CDR3. The V and J genes are TRBV27 and TRBJ1-1; D gene unclear. Trimming cost V 5 bases and J 1 base, with 8 bases left between them. Looked up from germline, CDR1 is MNHEY and CDR2 is SMNVEV (reference sequence). This CDR3 is built from 13 residues. CDR3 residues: CASSLGRNTEAFF. The CDR3 nucleotides are TGTGCCAGCAGTCTTGGGAGGAACACTGAAGCTTTCTTT.

This chain links TRBV27 with TRBJ2-1; TRBD2 aligns across 7 bases. CDR1 and CDR2 from the germline V gene are MNHEY and SMNVEV (reference sequence). The length of the CDR3 is 15 residues. V lost 6 bases to trimming and J lost 7 bases; unmatched junction nucleotides: 12. CDR3 coding DNA: TGTGCCAGCAGCCCCTACGGCGGGAGTAGAAATGAGCAGTTCTTC. Translating it yields CASSPYGGSRNEQFF.

V is TRBV28 and J is TRBJ2-1; unclear D gene. CDR1 and CDR2 (germline): MDHEN, SYDVKM. This CDR3 is 13 amino acids long. The V end was cut by 3 bases, the J end by 14 bases, with 17 bases between. The CDR3, as DNA: TGTGCCAGCAGTTTGAGGTTGCCAGTTGTTGAGTTCTTC. The encoded protein is CASSLRLPVVEFF. The full variable domain, in which reference TRBV28 and TRBJ2-1 provide the parts outside the CDR3, is DVKVTQSSRYLVKRTGEKVFLECVQDMDHENMFWYRQDPGLGLRLIYFSYDVKMKEKGDIPEGYSVSREKKERFSLILESASTNQTSMYLCASSLRLPVVEFFGPGTRLTVL.

V gene TRBV14 combines with J gene TRBJ2-5, with 10 bases that match TRBD1. With V trimmed by 1 base and J by 5 bases, 7 bases remained unmatched. This CDR3 has 16 residues. Germline CDR1 reads SGHDN; CDR2 reads FVKESK. This chain's CDR3 is CASSQVGQGVRETQYF. The CDR3 nucleotides are TGTGCCAGCAGCCAAGTCGGACAGGGGGTTCGGGAGACCCAGTACTTC.

V usage is TRBV21-1 and J usage is TRBJ2-2; the table names TRBD1, a call not compared with the DNA. TRBV21-1 is a listed pseudogene. The CDR3 is made up of 18 amino acids. The CDR3, as DNA: TGTGCCAGCAGCAAATACCCCTCCGGGACAGGGCGAACCGGGGAGCTGTTTTTT. Amino acids: CASSKYPSGTGRTGELFF.

V and J are TRBV27 and TRBJ2-1, with TRBD2 identical over 9 bases. This CDR3 is built from 18 residues. V shed 1 base and J 4 bases; nucleotides not matched to a gene: 11. Per germline, CDR1 MNHEY and CDR2 SMNVEV (reference sequence). The CDR3 is CASSLFSPQREEYNEQFF. The DNA for the CDR3 is TGTGCCAGCAGTTTATTCTCCCCCCAGCGGGAGGAGTACAATGAGCAGTTCTTC.

The CDR3 coding sequence is TGCGCCAGCAGCTTGGCCGTTAGCGGGAGTAGATTCGCCGAGCAGTACTTC. It encodes CASSLAVSGSRFAEQYF. V is TRBV5-1 and J is TRBJ2-7, with 9 bases matching TRBD2. The CDR3 has 17 residues. Losses at the gene ends were 0 bases for V and 6 bases for J; bases not matched to a gene: 13. CDR1 SGHRS and CDR2 YFSETQ come from the germline V gene.

This chain joins TRBV5-1 and TRBJ1-5; 8 bases line up with TRBD1. CDR3 length: 14 residues. The germline V gene encodes CDR1 SGHRS and CDR2 YFSETQ. The V segment lost 4 bases and the J segment 3 bases; nucleotides outside the gene matches: 3. For the CDR3, the DNA is TGCGCCAGCAGCCCAGGGGGCCCCAATCAGCCCCAGCATTTT. The encoded protein is CASSPGGPNQPQHF. Using reference TRBV5-1 and TRBJ1-5 for the parts outside the CDR3, the full variable domain is KAGVTQTPRYLIKTRGQQVTLSCSPISGHRSVSWYQQTPGQGLQFLFEYFSETQRNKGNFPGRFSGRQFSNSRSEMNVSTLELGDSALYLCASSPGGPNQPQHFGDGTRLSIL.

J is TRBJ1-5 and V is TRBV15; TRBD1 matches 8 bases. CDR3 length: 18 amino acids. Germline lookup yields CDR1 LNHNV and CDR2 YYDKDF (reference sequence). V was pared by 0 bases and J by 1 base, with 8 bases of the junction left unmatched. CDR3 sequence: CATSRDALGQGSNQPQHF. The CDR3 DNA reads as TGTGCCACCAGCAGAGACGCTTTAGGACAGGGAAGCAATCAGCCCCAGCATTTT.

The CDR3 spells CASSQDLAAIYNEQFF. Written as DNA, the CDR3 is TGCGCCAGCAGCCAAGATCTAGCAGCGATCTACAATGAGCAGTTCTTC. The chain uses TRBV4-3 and TRBJ2-1, with a possible D match to TRBD2 (5 bases). The CDR3 extends over 16 amino acids. V lost 0 bases and J 3 bases, leaving 12 bases between the germline ends. From germline, CDR1 is LGHNA and CDR2 YSLEER.

V and J are TRBV28 and TRBJ1-5; D is unclear. CDR1 is MDHEN, CDR2 SYDVKM, per germline. Between the trimmed V and J ends, which lost 3 bases and 0 bases, there was a span of 9 bases. This CDR3 has 15 amino acids. The CDR3 reads CASSFGGISNQPQHF. The CDR3 bases are TGTGCCAGCAGTTTCGGAGGGATTAGCAATCAGCCCCAGCATTTT.

CDR3 DNA sequence: TGCGCCAGCAGCCAAGGAGGACAGGGGGCAGGGTATGGCTACACCTTC. This codes for CASSQGGQGAGYGYTF. The chain joins TRBV4-1 to TRBJ1-2, with 11 bases identical to TRBD1. CDR3 length: 16 residues. Germline CDR1 reads MGHRA; CDR2 reads YSYEKL. V dropped 1 base and J dropped 5; count of bases not matched to a gene: 6.

The V and J genes are TRBV5-4 and TRBJ1-2, with D possibly matching TRBD1 (5 bases). The V end was cut by 1 base, the J end by 8 bases, with 21 bases between. The CDR3 contains 16 residues. CDR1 and CDR2 (germline): SGHNT, YYREEE (reference sequence). In DNA form, the CDR3 reads TGTGCCAGCAGCTTGCCAGCAAGGGGCCCAAATATAGGCTACACCTTC. Protein sequence: CASSLPARGPNIGYTF.

The chain combines TRBV30 with TRBJ1-2; 7 bases line up with TRBD1. Germline V gene data show CDR1 as GTSNPN and CDR2 as SVGIG (reference sequence). V shed 6 bases and J 4 bases; nucleotides not matched to a gene: 5. This CDR3 is built from 12 residues. CDR3 coding DNA: TGTGCCTGTTCGACAGGGACCTATGGCTACACCTTC. This codes for CACSTGTYGYTF. Supplemented by reference TRBV30 and TRBJ1-2, the full variable domain reads SQTIHQWPATLVQPVGSPLSLECTVEGTSNPNLYWYRQAAGRGLQLLFYSVGIGQISSEVPQNLSASRPQDRQFILSSKKLLLSDSGFYLCACSTGTYGYTFGSGTRLTVV.

The rearrangement uses TRBV7-8 and TRBJ1-4, with D tentatively TRBD1 (6 bases). V lost 5 bases and J 6 bases, leaving 13 bases between the germline ends. The CDR3 loop spans 14 amino acids. Per the germline V gene, CDR1 is SGHVS and CDR2 is FQNEAQ. CDR3 nucleotides: TGTGCCAGCAGCCCCCGGGACAAGCATGAAAAACTGTTTTTT. It translates to CASSPRDKHEKLFF.

This clone was seen only once. The identical CDR3 is also encoded by other nucleotide sequences in the sample. As DNA, the CDR3 is TGTGCCAGCAGCTTAATAACGGGACAACTTCGGGAGCAGTACTTC. Its protein product is CASSLITGQLREQYF. V usage is TRBV7-2 and J usage is TRBJ2-7; perhaps TRBD1 as D (6 bases). The CDR3 runs 15 residues. CDR1 and CDR2 (germline): SGHTA, FQGNSA. Trimming took off 2 bases at V and 7 bases at J, with 18 bases between the two ends.

This clone came up once. The rearrangement uses TRBV6-5 and TRBJ1-2; 8 bases line up with TRBD1. Germline values: CDR1 MNHEY, CDR2 SVGAGI. Trimming cost V 2 bases and J 6 bases; bases outside gene matches: 5. The CDR3 runs 14 residues. CDR3 in amino acids: CASSYAGQANGYTF. CDR3 nucleotide sequence: TGTGCCAGCAGTTACGCGGGACAGGCGAATGGCTACACCTTC.

The chain combines TRBV7-3 with TRBJ2-5; the match to TRBD2 covers 7 bases. The CDR3 has 11 amino acids. The V gene's germline CDR1 is SGHTA and CDR2 FQGTGA. Unmatched junction bases numbered 0, after V lost 2 bases and J lost 9 bases. This chain's CDR3 is CASSLGGAQYF. The CDR3 region has the DNA TGTGCCAGCAGCTTAGGGGGGGCCCAGTACTTC.

The CDR3 spells CASSEWTGNYNEQFF. For the CDR3, the DNA is TGTGCCAGCAGTGAATGGACGGGGAACTACAATGAGCAGTTCTTC. The V and J genes are TRBV2 and TRBJ2-1; tentatively, D is TRBD2 (5 bases). Trimming removed 2 bases at V and 3 bases at J, with 11 bases between. In germline, CDR1 is SNHLY, CDR2 FYNNEI. This CDR3 region has 15 residues.

The genes are TRBV30 and TRBJ1-3; D is unclear. V was cut by 2 bases and J by 2 bases, with 10 bases left in between. The CDR3 runs to 14 residues. Germline CDR1 is GTSNPN and CDR2 is SVGIG (reference sequence). CDR3 loop: CAWSSRVPGNTIYF. The CDR3 nucleotides read TGTGCCTGGAGTTCGAGGGTACCTGGAAACACCATATATTTT.

This clone appeared once. This chain joins TRBV9 and TRBJ2-3, with 9 bases lining up with TRBD1. Germline assignment: CDR1 SGDLS and CDR2 YYNGEE. The CDR3 spans 15 residues. Trimming removed 4 bases from V and 2 bases from J; junction bases left unmatched: 5. The CDR3: CASSPGQGNTDTQYF. The CDR3 DNA is TGTGCCAGCAGCCCTGGACAGGGGAACACAGATACGCAGTATTTT. The full variable domain, in which reference TRBV9 and TRBJ2-3 provide the parts outside the CDR3, is DSGVTQTPKHLITATGQRVTLRCSPRSGDLSVYWYQQSLDQGLQFLIQYYNGEERAKGNILERFSAQQFPDLHSELNLSSLELGDSALYFCASSPGQGNTDTQYFGPGTRLTVL.

The chain is built from TRBV24-1 and TRBJ2-2, with D tentatively TRBD2 (6 bases). Looked up from germline, CDR1 is KGHDR and CDR2 is SFDVKD. Between the trimmed V and J ends, which lost 5 bases and 3 bases, there was a span of 12 bases. This CDR3 comprises 15 residues. In DNA form, the CDR3 reads TGTGCCACCAGTGCCCAGACTAGAGACACCGGGGAGCTGTTTTTT. Translation: CATSAQTRDTGELFF.

On this clone itself: The identical CDR3 is also encoded by other nucleotide sequences in the sample. V and J are TRBV10-3 and TRBJ1-1; D remains ambiguous. V was trimmed by 3 bases and J by 0 bases, leaving 8 bases between them. The length of the CDR3 is 14 residues. Germline CDR1 ENHRY, CDR2 SYGVKD. CDR3 protein: CAISDFGLNTEAFF. For the CDR3, the DNA is TGTGCCATCAGTGATTTCGGGTTGAACACTGAAGCTTTCTTT.

DNA for the CDR3: TGCAGCTCTAGCGGGAAGGGGGGTTCGGCTGAAGCTTTCTTT. Translated, it gives CSSSGKGGSAEAFF. The J gene is TRBJ1-1, the V gene TRBV29-1, with a tentative D call TRBD1 (6 bases). The CDR3 consists of 14 residues. The V end was cut by 8 bases, the J end by 6 bases, with 22 bases between. The germline V gene encodes CDR1 SQVTM and CDR2 ANQGSEA.

V usage is TRBV5-1 and J usage is TRBJ1-3; the D gene is possibly TRBD1 (5 bases). This CDR3 is 15 amino acids long. V lost 0 bases and J 8 bases, leaving 15 bases between the germline ends. Germline CDR1 reads SGHRS; CDR2 reads YFSETQ. The CDR3 DNA reads TGCGCCAGCAGCTTGGATACGAGACAGAAGTACACCATATATTTT. Its protein product is CASSLDTRQKYTIYF. Full variable domain (missing parts from reference TRBV5-1 and TRBJ1-3): KAGVTQTPRYLIKTRGQQVTLSCSPISGHRSVSWYQQTPGQGLQFLFEYFSETQRNKGNFPGRFSGRQFSNSRSEMNVSTLELGDSALYLCASSLDTRQKYTIYFGEGSWLTVV.

This chain links TRBV9 with TRBJ2-7, with a weak D call TRBD1 (6 bases). The V gene lost 4 bases and the J gene lost 6 bases, with 11 bases spanning the gap. Germline V gene data show CDR1 as SGDLS and CDR2 as YYNGEE. The CDR3 runs 12 residues. The CDR3 DNA reads TGTGCCAGCAGCCCCCAGGGGAGCGAGCAGTACTTC. Translation gives CASSPQGSEQYF.

The chain joins TRBV28 to TRBJ1-5, with D hard to call. V was pared by 2 bases and J by 4 bases, with 3 bases between. Germline CDR1 reads MDHEN; CDR2 reads SYDVKM. CDR3 length: 12 amino acids. This CDR3 is CASSLPNQPQHF. CDR3 DNA: TGTGCCAGCAGTTTACCGAATCAGCCCCAGCATTTT.

The gene calls are TRBV6-5 and TRBJ1-4, with 8 bases lining up with TRBD1. This CDR3 is built from 15 residues. Germline trimming cut 4 bases from V and 3 bases from J; bases unmatched to any gene: 4. CDR1 is MNHEY and CDR2 is SVGAGI in the germline V gene. The CDR3 sequence: CASSSTGGPNEKLFF. CDR3 nucleotide sequence: TGTGCCAGCAGTTCCACAGGGGGTCCTAATGAAAAACTGTTTTTT.

This rearrangement joins TRBV28 to TRBJ2-2; D gene ambiguous. The V end lost 1 base, the J end lost 6 bases, and 6 bases lay between the germline ends. Germline V lookup: CDR1 MDHEN, CDR2 SYDVKM. This CDR3 contains 13 residues. CDR3 coding DNA: TGTGCCAGCAGTTTATCAGGTCCCGGGGAGCTGTTTTTT. Translating gives CASSLSGPGELFF.